This TCR beta chain was identified in a study of T-cell reconstitution after alpha-beta-depleted transplantation in children. This clonotype appeared many times. Antigen specificity is unknown. Whole-study findings and limits: T-cell counts and diversity at one year post-transplant came mainly from newly produced T cells. Surviving recipient T cells and thymic progenitors underlay high day-60 TCRbeta diversity in some patients. There were reportedly several hundred expanded graft clones from which alpha-beta T cells came about two months after transplant.

A TCRbeta library incorporating unique molecular identifiers was prepared. TCRdb fed the PCR reads into MiXCR, producing one record per CDR3 protein. The sample contains 250,000 to 350,000 distinct CDR3 sequences, about a quarter of which appear only once. V shed 2 bases and J 13 bases; nucleotides not matched to a gene: 3. There are 12 residues in the CDR3. CDR1 SGHAT and CDR2 FQNNGV come from the germline V gene. This chain links TRBV11-2 with TRBJ2-1; 9 bases fit TRBD2. Specimen: PBMCs, mostly from graft donor cells, collected 180 days after TCRalphabeta/CD19-depleted stem cell transplant. The sequence was obtained from a male patient younger than 18 who had a stem cell transplant for acute lymphoblastic leukemia, so the T cells may come from the graft donor. Here the CDR3 reads CASSLIGTSQFF. In DNA form, the CDR3 reads TGTGCCAGCAGCTTAATTGGGACTAGCCAGTTCTTC. The full variable domain, its missing parts supplied by reference TRBV11-2 and TRBJ2-1, is EAGVAQSPRYKIIEKRQSVAFWCNPISGHATLYWYQQILGQGPKLLIQFQNNGVVDDSQLPKDRFSAERLKGVDSTLKIQPAKLEDSAVYLCASSLIGTSQFFGPGTRLTVL.